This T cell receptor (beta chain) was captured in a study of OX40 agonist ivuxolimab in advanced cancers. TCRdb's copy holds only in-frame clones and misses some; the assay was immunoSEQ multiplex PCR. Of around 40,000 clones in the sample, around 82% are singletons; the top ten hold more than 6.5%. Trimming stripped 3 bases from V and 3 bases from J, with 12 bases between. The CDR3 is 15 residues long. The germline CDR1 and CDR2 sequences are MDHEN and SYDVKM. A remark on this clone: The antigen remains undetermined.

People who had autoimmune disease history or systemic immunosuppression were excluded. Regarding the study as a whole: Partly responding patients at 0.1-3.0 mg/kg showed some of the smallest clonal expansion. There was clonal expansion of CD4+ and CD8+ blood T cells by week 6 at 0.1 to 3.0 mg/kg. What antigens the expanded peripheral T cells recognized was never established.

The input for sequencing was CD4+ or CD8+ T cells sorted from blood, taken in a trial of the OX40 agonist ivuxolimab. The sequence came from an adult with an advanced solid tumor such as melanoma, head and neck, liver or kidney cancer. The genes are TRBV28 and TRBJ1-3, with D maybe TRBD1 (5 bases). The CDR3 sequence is CASSFPGVRGNTIYF. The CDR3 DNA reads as TGTGCCAGCAGTTTTCCGGGGGTACGTGGAAACACCATATATTTT. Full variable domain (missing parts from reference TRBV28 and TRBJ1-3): DVKVTQSSRYLVKRTGEKVFLECVQDMDHENMFWYRQDPGLGLRLIYFSYDVKMKEKGDIPEGYSVSREKKERFSLILESASTNQTSMYLCASSFPGVRGNTIYFGEGSWLTVV.